The 16 T cell receptor beta chains below come from one sample, sequenced in a study of T-cell memory formation after mild COVID-19. TCRdb passed the 5' RACE reads through MiXCR, listing each CDR3 protein once. The table lists roughly 480,000 distinct CDR3 sequences, approximately 25% of them singletons, with around 13% in the top ten. Material for sequencing was PBMCs or a T cell subset sorted from them (not recorded which). These receptors all come from an adult woman who had mild COVID-19 (a few samples of this study predate the infection). Cell type and time point are not known.

The CDR3 DNA is TGCGCCAGCAGCTTGGTAAACAGGGGGCCTTCTAGCACAGATACGCAGTATTTT. This translates into CASSLVNRGPSSTDTQYF. The rearrangement links TRBV5-1 to TRBJ2-3; 9 bases map to TRBD1. V dropped 0 bases and J dropped 0; count of bases not matched to a gene: 8. In germline, CDR1 is SGHRS, CDR2 YFSETQ. The CDR3 consists of 18 residues.

The chain couples TRBV6-2 or TRBV6-3 to TRBJ2-7, with 8 bases lining up with TRBD1. Germline-derived CDR1 and CDR2 are MNHEY and SVGEGT. This CDR3 comprises 17 residues. With 2 bases clipped from V and 3 bases from J, the junction kept 12 bases outside the gene matches. CDR3 in amino acids: CASSYDRGSSFGYEQYF. CDR3 coding DNA: TGTGCCAGCAGTTACGACAGGGGATCCTCCTTCGGCTACGAGCAGTACTTC.

This clonotype has more than one count but fewer than ten. This rearrangement joins TRBV3-1 to TRBJ2-3; D tentatively reads TRBD1 or TRBD2 (5 bases each). The germline V and J ends were trimmed by 0 bases and 8 bases, with 9 bases remaining between them. The CDR3 is 13 amino acids. Germline CDR1 is LGHDT and CDR2 is YNNKEL (reference sequence). The CDR3 nucleotides are TGTGCCAGCAGCCAAGAGGGGGTATCTACGCAGTATTTT. Protein product: CASSQEGVSTQYF.

The CDR3 sequence: CASSPLGSSYEQYF. CDR3 coding DNA: TGTGCCAGCAGCCCACTAGGGTCTTCCTACGAGCAGTACTTC. This sequence joins TRBV3-1 and TRBJ2-7, with D maybe TRBD2 (5 bases). Trimming shortened V by 4 bases and J by 1 base, and 11 bases separated the two germline ends. Germline loops: CDR1 LGHDT, CDR2 YNNKEL (reference sequence). This CDR3 region has 14 residues.

V and J are TRBV11-2 and TRBJ2-1, with 9 bases fitting TRBD1. CDR1 and CDR2 from the germline V gene are SGHAT and FQNNGV. V was clipped by 3 bases and J by 14 bases; unmatched bases: 5. The CDR3 sequence is 12 residues long. The CDR3 coding sequence is TGTGCCAGCAGCTTCGACAGGGGGAGAGAGTTCTTC. It translates to CASSFDRGREFF.

This clonotype was seen just once. A much larger clone lies one base from this, so it may be a read error. This CDR3 is CAISLGIRAAETQYF. The CDR3 DNA sequence: TGCGCCATCAGCCTGGGTATCAGGGCAGCGGAGACCCAGTACTTC. V gene TRBV5-1 combines with J gene TRBJ2-5, with a possible D match to TRBD1 (5 bases). Germline V CDR1 and CDR2: SGHRS, YFSETQ. CDR3 length: 15 amino acids. Variable domain in full (rest from reference TRBV5-1 and TRBJ2-5): KAGVTQTPRYLIKTRGQQVTLSCSPISGHRSVSWYQQTPGQGLQFLFEYFSETQRNKGNFPGRFSGRQFSNSRSEMNVSTLELGDSALYLCAISLGIRAAETQYFGPGTRLLVL.

The chain uses TRBV11-2 and TRBJ2-2; D gene ambiguous. V was shortened by 2 bases and J by 4 bases, with 8 bases between the two germline ends. This CDR3 has 14 amino acids. Germline CDR1 SGHAT, CDR2 FQNNGV. The CDR3 loop reads CASSLRASTGELFF. The CDR3 region has the DNA TGTGCCAGCAGCTTACGAGCAAGCACCGGGGAGCTGTTTTTT.

The sample holds a few counts of this clonotype. The chain combines TRBV4-1 with TRBJ2-1; possibly TRBD2 for D (6 bases). The length of the CDR3 is 17 residues. The germline V gene has CDR1 MGHRA and CDR2 YSYEKL. V gave up 0 bases and J gave up 4 bases, with 16 bases separating them. In nucleotides, the CDR3 is TGCGCCAGCAGCCAAGAAAGGCCGGGACTCCTTTACAATGAGCAGTTCTTC. It specifies CASSQERPGLLYNEQFF.

This clonotype was picked up a small number of times. The chain combines TRBV4-3 with TRBJ2-1; D remains unclear. With 3 bases removed from V and 9 bases from J, the gap between germline ends came to 12 bases. The germline V gene encodes CDR1 LGHNA and CDR2 YSLEER. This CDR3 spans 13 amino acids. CDR3 bases: TGCGCCAGCAGCCAGGAATTAGTGGTTGAGCAGTTCTTC. Translated: CASSQELVVEQFF.

The V gene is TRBV11-2, the J gene TRBJ2-7; unclear D gene. With 2 bases removed from V and 0 bases from J, the gap between germline ends came to 11 bases. In germline, CDR1 is SGHAT, CDR2 FQNNGV. The CDR3 sequence is 15 residues long. This CDR3 is CASSLNPSSSYEQYF. DNA of the CDR3: TGTGCCAGCAGCTTAAACCCCAGTAGCTCCTACGAGCAGTACTTC.

This clonotype was picked up a small number of times. The V gene is TRBV9, the J gene TRBJ2-7, with TRBD2 matching 8 bases. The CDR3 length is 16 residues. The germline gives CDR1 SGDLS, CDR2 YYNGEE. The ends lost 0 bases at V and 5 bases at J; junction bases unmatched: 10. In nucleotides, the CDR3 is TGTGCCAGCAGCGTAGCGGCTAGCGGGTCCCCCCACGAGCAGTACTTC. It yields the protein CASSVAASGSPHEQYF. Combining the CDR3 with reference TRBV9 and TRBJ2-7 gives the whole variable domain DSGVTQTPKHLITATGQRVTLRCSPRSGDLSVYWYQQSLDQGLQFLIQYYNGEERAKGNILERFSAQQFPDLHSELNLSSLELGDSALYFCASSVAASGSPHEQYFGPGTRLTVT.

The V gene is TRBV5-4, the J gene TRBJ1-1; no clear D. This CDR3 spans 14 amino acids. The V gene lost 0 bases and the J gene lost 1 base, with 7 bases spanning the gap. Germline CDR1 is SGHNT and CDR2 is YYREEE (reference sequence). DNA for the CDR3: TGTGCCAGCAGCTTGGTGGCAGAGAACACTGAAGCTTTCTTT. As protein: CASSLVAENTEAFF.

The V and J genes are TRBV7-8 and TRBJ2-2; tentatively, D is TRBD2 (6 bases). This CDR3 is built from 17 residues. V was trimmed by 3 bases and J by 5 bases, leaving 19 bases between them. Germline V gene lookup returns CDR1 SGHVS and CDR2 FQNEAQ. The CDR3 nucleotides read TGTGCCAGCAGCTTTTCCTTGGGCGGGGAAGGGACCGGGGAGCTGTTTTTT. This codes for CASSFSLGGEGTGELFF.

The table lists this clonotype with many counts. This chain joins TRBV11-2 and TRBJ2-2, with D perhaps matching TRBD2 (6 bases). This CDR3 contains 16 residues. With 7 bases removed from V and 0 bases from J, the gap between germline ends came to 15 bases. The germline V gene has CDR1 SGHAT and CDR2 FQNNGV. The CDR3 nucleotides are TGTGCCAGCACGCTCGGGCTAGCGTCGAACACCGGGGAGCTGTTTTTT. Protein product: CASTLGLASNTGELFF. Complete variable domain (other parts from reference TRBV11-2 and TRBJ2-2): EAGVAQSPRYKIIEKRQSVAFWCNPISGHATLYWYQQILGQGPKLLIQFQNNGVVDDSQLPKDRFSAERLKGVDSTLKIQPAKLEDSAVYLCASTLGLASNTGELFFGEGSRLTVL.

Worth noting for this clonotype: Germline and junction disagree at one end, which may indicate a read error. The chain recombines TRBV4-1 with TRBJ2-1; the D gene is possibly TRBD1 (5 bases). The length of the CDR3 is 12 residues. The germline V gene encodes CDR1 MGHRA and CDR2 YSYEKL. CDR3 DNA sequence: TGTGCCAGCAGCCAGGGTTTGAATGAGCAGTTCTTC. Amino acids: CASSQGLNEQFF.

This clonotype was picked up a small number of times. V and J are TRBV20-1 and TRBJ1-1; D remains ambiguous. Germline CDR1 reads DFQATT; CDR2 reads SNEGSKA (reference sequence). This CDR3 comprises 14 residues. The germline V and J ends were trimmed by 2 bases and 0 bases, with 10 bases remaining between them. The CDR3 protein is CSARISPLNTEAFF. The CDR3 nucleotides read TGCAGTGCTAGAATAAGCCCTCTGAACACTGAAGCTTTCTTT.